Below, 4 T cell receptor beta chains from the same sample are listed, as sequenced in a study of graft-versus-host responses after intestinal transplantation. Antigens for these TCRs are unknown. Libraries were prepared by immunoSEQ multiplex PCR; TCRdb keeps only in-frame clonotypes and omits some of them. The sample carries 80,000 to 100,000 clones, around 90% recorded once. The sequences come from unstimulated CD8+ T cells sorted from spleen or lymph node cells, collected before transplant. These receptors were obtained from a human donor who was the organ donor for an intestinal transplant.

CDR3 sequence reads: CASSLLAGLNTGELFF. The CDR3 DNA reads TGTGCCAGCAGCTTACTTGCGGGGCTAAACACCGGGGAGCTGTTTTTT. The rearrangement links TRBV7-8 to TRBJ2-2; tentative D call: TRBD2 (6 bases). V dropped 2 bases and J dropped 2 bases, with 12 bases sitting between them. The CDR3 runs to 16 residues. Germline CDR1 SGHVS, CDR2 FQNEAQ.

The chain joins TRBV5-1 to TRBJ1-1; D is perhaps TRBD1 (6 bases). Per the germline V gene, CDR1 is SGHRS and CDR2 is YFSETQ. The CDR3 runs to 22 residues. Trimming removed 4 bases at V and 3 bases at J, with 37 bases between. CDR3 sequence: CASSPQDIRGRPPPRWDTEAFF. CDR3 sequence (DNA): TGCGCCAGCAGCCCGCAGGATATCAGGGGCCGGCCTCCTCCACGCTGGGACACTGAAGCTTTCTTT.

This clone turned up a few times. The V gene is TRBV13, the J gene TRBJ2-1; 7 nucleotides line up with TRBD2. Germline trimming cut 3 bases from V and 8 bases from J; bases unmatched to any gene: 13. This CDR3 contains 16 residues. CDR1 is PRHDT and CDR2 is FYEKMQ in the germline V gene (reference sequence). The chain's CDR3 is CASSLGGTTIGYEQFF. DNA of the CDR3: TGTGCCAGCAGCTTGGGAGGGACTACCATTGGCTATGAGCAGTTCTTC.

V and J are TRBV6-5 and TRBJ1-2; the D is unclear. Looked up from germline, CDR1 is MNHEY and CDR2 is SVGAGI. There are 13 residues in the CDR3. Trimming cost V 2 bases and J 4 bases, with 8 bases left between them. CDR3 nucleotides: TGTGCCAGCAGTTACCCAGATTCCTATGGCTACACCTTC. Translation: CASSYPDSYGYTF.